The clone carrying this TCR beta chain was recorded many times. Its cognate antigen is unknown. CDR3 size: 14 residues. J was trimmed by 5 bases and V by 0 bases; bases with no gene match: 4. Germline V lookup: CDR1 SQVTM, CDR2 ANQGSEA. These data come from a study of identical twins. Points from the study as a whole: The authors drew conclusions from cross-sectional statistical analysis rather than following the same donors.

Template switching supplied a universal primer site; unique molecular identifiers were carried on the cDNA. TCRdb used MiXCR to reprocess the 5' RACE reads, holding one entry per CDR3 protein. The data hold a few hundred thousand distinct CDR3 sequences, with just under 9.5% observed a single time. The data were also submitted as part of a second study, on yellow fever vaccine responses in identical twins.

This clonotype originated in a woman under 30 in good health. The V gene is TRBV29-1, the J gene TRBJ2-5; TRBD2 matches 9 bases. Source material: CD8+ T cells sorted from blood. CDR3 residues: CSVEDLAGKETQYF. The CDR3 nucleotides read TGCAGCGTTGAAGATCTAGCGGGGAAGGAGACCCAGTACTTC.